Listed below are T cell receptor beta chains from one sample, sequenced in a study of shared clonotypes between healthy human individuals. The data were produced by immunoSEQ multiplex PCR, yet TCRdb's version contains in-frame clones alone and is incomplete. The sample consists of 2 million to 2.5 million clones, nearly 97% of them appearing once. Sequencing was done on a sample of naive CD4+ T cells sorted from blood. The receptor source for this set is a man younger than 30 in good health. Both conserved end residues are part of each CDR3. A D gene is named only where the DNA matches it firmly. Clone size, where shown, is once, few, many, or a class for clones that have expanded.

V	D	size	J	CDR3	DNA
TRBV7-2	.	.	TRBJ1-2	CASSSLVGYTF	TGTGCCAGCAGCTCCTTGGTGGGCTACACCTTC
TRBV5-6	TRBD1	.	TRBJ2-2	CASTFPGQGAHTGELFF	TGTGCCAGCACCTTTCCAGGACAGGGGGCCCACACCGGGGAGCTGTTTTTT
TRBV4-1	TRBD1	.	TRBJ2-7	CASSQEGQGVSYEQYF	TGCGCCAGCAGCCAAGAGGGACAGGGGGTGTCCTACGAGCAGTACTTC
TRBV6-1	.	.	TRBJ2-5	CASSHTETQYF	TGTGCCAGCAGTCATACAGAGACCCAGTACTTC
TRBV30	.	.	TRBJ1-6	CAWSETNSPLHF	TGTGCCTGGAGTGAGACTAATTCACCCCTCCACTTT
TRBV7-9	.	.	TRBJ1-1	CASSFRESEVAFF	TGTGCCAGCAGCTTTCGGGAGAGTGAAGTAGCTTTCTTT
TRBV5-6	.	.	TRBJ2-7	CASSLGSGTHMIYEQYF	TGTGCCAGCAGCTTAGGATCCGGGACACATATGATCTACGAGCAGTACTTC
TRBV7-2	TRBD1	.	TRBJ1-1	CASSLVGTAMNTEAFF	TGTGCCAGCAGCTTAGTAGGGACAGCTATGAACACTGAAGCTTTCTTT
TRBV30	.	.	TRBJ2-7	CAWSLPRVSRYF	TGTGCCTGGAGCCTCCCCAGGGTTTCTCGGTACTTC
TRBV6-1	.	.	TRBJ1-4	CASSRVGFNEKLFF	TGTGCCAGCAGTAGAGTAGGGTTTAATGAAAAACTGTTTTTT
TRBV28	TRBD1	.	TRBJ1-1	CASSSGQRNTEAFF	TGTGCCAGCAGTTCGGGACAGAGAAACACTGAAGCTTTCTTT
TRBV10-3	.	.	TRBJ2-7	CAIKEGHLYEQYF	TGTGCCATCAAAGAGGGACACCTCTACGAGCAGTACTTC
TRBV19	TRBD1	.	TRBJ1-1	CASNLGQGYTEAFF	TGTGCCAGTAACCTGGGACAGGGATACACTGAAGCTTTCTTT
TRBV2	.	.	TRBJ2-7	CASSERAYSYEQYF	TGTGCCAGCAGTGAGCGGGCGTACTCCTACGAGCAGTACTTC
TRBV5-4	.	.	TRBJ1-1	CASSLGGRRLNTEAFF	TGTGCCAGCAGCCTCGGCGGAAGGCGACTCAACACTGAAGCTTTCTTT
TRBV18	.	.	TRBJ2-2	CASSPQGNTGELFF	TGTGCCAGCTCACCCCAGGGTAACACCGGGGAGCTGTTTTTT
TRBV7-8	TRBD2	.	TRBJ2-7	CASSLGLAGAYEQYF	TGTGCCAGCAGCTTAGGACTAGCGGGAGCCTACGAGCAGTACTTC
TRBV5-1	.	few	TRBJ2-3	CASSLGDTQYF	TGCGCCAGCAGCTTAGGGGATACGCAGTATTTT
TRBV14	TRBD2	.	TRBJ2-2	CASSQVAGDLTGELFF	TGTGCCAGCAGCCAAGTGGCGGGGGACCTCACCGGGGAGCTGTTTTTT
TRBV18	.	few	TRBJ1-1	CASSPPLSTGSVTEAFF	TGTGCCAGCTCACCCCCATTGTCGACCGGTTCGGTCACTGAAGCTTTCTTT
TRBV28	TRBD2	.	TRBJ2-7	CASINAGSGGTYEQYF	TGTGCCAGCATCAACGCGGGGAGCGGGGGAACCTACGAGCAGTACTTC
TRBV11-2	.	.	TRBJ1-1	CASSLGPGISEAFF	TGTGCCAGCAGCTTAGGCCCGGGGATTAGTGAAGCTTTCTTT
TRBV5-1	.	.	TRBJ2-3	CASSLRPATSDTQYF	TGCGCCAGCAGCTTGAGGCCAGCAACCTCAGATACGCAGTATTTT
TRBV7-8	.	.	TRBJ1-6	CASSLDEPHNSPLHF	TGTGCCAGCAGCTTAGACGAGCCACATAATTCACCCCTCCACTTT
TRBV5-4	.	.	TRBJ2-5	CASSLKGPGLTQYF	TGTGCCAGCAGCTTGAAGGGTCCCGGCCTTACCCAGTACTTC
TRBV7-4	TRBD1	.	TRBJ1-4	CASSRASRDRCAELFF	TGTGCCAGCAGCCGCGCGTCCCGGGACAGGTGTGCGGAACTGTTTTTT
TRBV5-1	.	.	TRBJ2-7	CASTMEGQEYEQYF	TGCGCCAGCACTATGGAGGGCCAGGAGTACGAGCAGTACTTC
TRBV4-3	.	.	TRBJ1-1	CASSQDYRQNTEAFF	TGCGCCAGCAGCCAAGATTATCGACAGAACACTGAAGCTTTCTTT
TRBV30	.	.	TRBJ2-5	CAWSVQGGVQETQYF	TGTGCCTGGAGTGTCCAGGGGGGAGTCCAAGAGACCCAGTACTTC
TRBV2	TRBD1	.	TRBJ1-3	CASSEGQGAGNTIYF	TGTGCCAGCAGTGAAGGTCAGGGGGCTGGAAACACCATATATTTT
TRBV6-5	.	.	TRBJ1-1	CASSTRNTEAFF	TGTGCCAGCAGTACCAGAAACACTGAAGCTTTCTTT
TRBV28	TRBD1	.	TRBJ1-5	CASSLPGQDRSNQPQHF	TGTGCCAGCAGTTTACCCGGACAGGACCGTAGCAATCAGCCCCAGCATTTT
TRBV4-3	.	.	TRBJ2-7	CASSRDPYEQYF	TGCGCCAGCAGCCGAGACCCGTACGAGCAGTACTTC
TRBV5-6	.	.	TRBJ1-6	CASSFYRDTGSYNSPLHF	TGTGCCAGCAGCTTCTACAGGGACACCGGCTCCTATAATTCACCCCTCCACTTT
TRBV5-1	TRBD2	.	TRBJ2-7	CASSLVAGLGEQYF	TGCGCCAGCAGCTTGGTAGCGGGATTAGGTGAGCAGTACTTC
TRBV6-1	.	.	TRBJ2-5	CASSEAGQRETQYF	TGTGCCAGCAGTGAAGCGGGACAACGAGAGACCCAGTACTTC
TRBV18	.	.	TRBJ1-5	CASSPREQLNQPQHF	TGTGCCAGCTCACCCAGGGAACAGCTCAATCAGCCCCAGCATTTT
TRBV9	.	.	TRBJ2-3	CASSPQNSFTDTQYF	TGTGCCAGCAGCCCTCAGAATTCTTTCACAGATACGCAGTATTTT
TRBV10-3	.	.	TRBJ2-7	CAISESQGPYEQYF	TGTGCCATCAGTGAGTCACAGGGACCCTACGAGCAGTACTTC
TRBV4-2	TRBD2	.	TRBJ2-7	CASSLGTSGSSYEQYF	TGTGCCAGCAGCCTAGGGACTAGCGGAAGCTCCTACGAGCAGTACTTC
TRBV7-2	TRBD1	.	TRBJ1-5	CASSRQGEYSNQPQHF	TGTGCCAGCAGTCGACAGGGGGAATATAGCAATCAGCCCCAGCATTTT
TRBV30	.	.	TRBJ1-4	CAWSVQVAGKGWEKLFF	TGTGCCTGGAGTGTACAGGTGGCCGGGAAGGGCTGGGAAAAACTGTTTTTT
TRBV5-1	.	.	TRBJ1-3	CASSLSPGKGNTIYF	TGCGCCAGCAGCTTGTCGCCGGGGAAAGGAAACACCATATATTTT
TRBV18	.	once	TRBJ2-7	CASQMGPKREQYF	TGTGCCAGTCAGATGGGACCCAAGAGGGAGCAGTACTTC
TRBV4-1	.	.	TRBJ2-1	CASSQDLGTHEQFF	TGCGCCAGCAGCCAAGATCTGGGTACCCATGAGCAGTTCTTC
TRBV6-6	.	.	TRBJ2-2	CASSYLRTSTGELFF	TGTGCCAGCAGTTACCTTCGGACATCGACCGGGGAGCTGTTTTTT
TRBV11-3	.	.	TRBJ2-7	CASSLGNSYEQYF	TGTGCCAGCAGCTTGGGTAACTCCTACGAGCAGTACTTC
TRBV30	.	.	TRBJ2-6	CAWSVLRPSGANVLTF	TGTGCCTGGAGTGTACTCAGACCCTCTGGGGCCAACGTCCTGACTTTC
TRBV18	TRBD1	.	TRBJ1-5	CASSRGQGLHF	TGTGCCAGCTCACGGGGACAGGGTCTCCATTTT
TRBV11-2	TRBD1	few	TRBJ1-2	CASSSQGAIGYTF	TGTGCCAGCAGTTCCCAGGGGGCGATTGGCTACACCTTC
TRBV6-5	TRBD2	.	TRBJ2-7	CASSYVPPGGLWEQYF	TGTGCCAGCAGTTACGTACCCCCGGGAGGTCTATGGGAGCAGTACTTC
TRBV11-2	TRBD2	.	TRBJ2-2	CASSLRTSGTTGELFF	TGTGCCAGCAGCTTACGGACTAGCGGGACCACCGGGGAGCTGTTTTTT
TRBV19	TRBD1	.	TRBJ1-5	CATWDRGYNQPQHF	TGTGCCACCTGGGACAGGGGATACAATCAGCCCCAGCATTTT
TRBV5-6	TRBD2	.	TRBJ2-5	CASSLGAAGAYQETQYF	TGTGCTAGCAGCTTGGGGGCAGCGGGGGCCTACCAAGAGACCCAGTACTTC
TRBV7-3	TRBD2	.	TRBJ2-1	CASSPNKPGLAGDNEQFF	TGTGCCAGCAGCCCAAACAAACCGGGACTAGCGGGGGATAATGAGCAGTTCTTC
TRBV7-9	.	.	TRBJ1-1	CASSLTAQGTAFF	TGTGCCAGCAGCTTAACAGCACAGGGCACGGCTTTCTTT
TRBV5-3	TRBD1	.	TRBJ2-7	CARSLPPGQMIYEQYF	TGTGCCAGAAGCCTACCTCCGGGACAGATGATTTACGAGCAGTACTTC
TRBV5-1	TRBD1	.	TRBJ2-1	CASSLGTGGSYNEQFF	TGCGCCAGCAGCTTAGGGACAGGGGGATCATACAATGAGCAGTTCTTC
TRBV7-9	.	.	TRBJ1-4	CASSFPGGGREKLFF	TGTGCCAGCAGCTTCCCGGGAGGAGGAAGGGAAAAACTGTTTTTT